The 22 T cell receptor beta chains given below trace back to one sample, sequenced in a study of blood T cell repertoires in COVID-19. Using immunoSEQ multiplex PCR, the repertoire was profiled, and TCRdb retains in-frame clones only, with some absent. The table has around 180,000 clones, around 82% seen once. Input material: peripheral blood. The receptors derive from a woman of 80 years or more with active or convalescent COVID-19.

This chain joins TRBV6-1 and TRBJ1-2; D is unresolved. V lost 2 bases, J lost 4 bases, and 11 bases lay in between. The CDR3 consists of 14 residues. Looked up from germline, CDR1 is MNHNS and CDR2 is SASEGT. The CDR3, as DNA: TGTGCCAGCAGTGAATCGGCGTACAGCTATGGCTACACCTTC. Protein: CASSESAYSYGYTF.

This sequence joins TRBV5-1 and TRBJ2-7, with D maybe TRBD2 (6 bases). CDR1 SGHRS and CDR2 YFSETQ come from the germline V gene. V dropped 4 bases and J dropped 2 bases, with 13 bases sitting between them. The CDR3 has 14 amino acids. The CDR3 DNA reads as TGCGCCAGCAGCCAGGACGCGGGGACCTACGAGCAGTACTTC. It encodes CASSQDAGTYEQYF.

The CDR3 here is CASSPPSTGDNQPQHF. CDR3 DNA sequence: TGTGCCAGCAGTCCCCCATCCACAGGAGATAATCAGCCCCAGCATTTT. The rearrangement links TRBV28 to TRBJ1-5, with D possibly being TRBD1 (5 bases). This CDR3 region has 16 residues. The V gene's germline CDR1 is MDHEN and CDR2 SYDVKM. Trimming took off 5 bases at V and 4 bases at J, with 18 bases between the two ends.

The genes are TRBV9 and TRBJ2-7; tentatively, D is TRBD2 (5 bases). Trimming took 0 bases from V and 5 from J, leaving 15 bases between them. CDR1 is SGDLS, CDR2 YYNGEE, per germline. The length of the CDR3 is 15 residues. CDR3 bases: TGTGCCAGCAGCGTAGTCGGGATGGGTGGCAACGAGCAGTACTTC. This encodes CASSVVGMGGNEQYF.

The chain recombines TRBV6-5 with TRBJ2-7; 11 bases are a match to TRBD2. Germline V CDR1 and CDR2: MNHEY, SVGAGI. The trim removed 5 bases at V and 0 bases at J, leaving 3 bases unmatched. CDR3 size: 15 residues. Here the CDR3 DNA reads TGTGCCAGCAGTACCACTAGCGGGAGCTCCTACGAGCAGTACTTC. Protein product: CASSTTSGSSYEQYF.

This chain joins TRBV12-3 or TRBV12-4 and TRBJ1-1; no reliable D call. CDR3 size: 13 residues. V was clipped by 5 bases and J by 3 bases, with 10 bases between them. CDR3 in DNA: TGTGCCAGCAGTCTTAGATTGGACACTGAAGCTTTCTTT. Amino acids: CASSLRLDTEAFF.

CDR3 loop: CASKNLADLYNEQFF. CDR3 coding DNA: TGTGCCAGCAAAAACCTAGCGGATCTCTACAATGAGCAGTTCTTC. The chain has TRBV2 and TRBJ2-1, with 7 bases lining up with TRBD2. The CDR3 loop spans 15 amino acids. Losses at the gene ends were 7 bases for V and 3 bases for J; bases not matched to a gene: 9. The germline V gene encodes CDR1 SNHLY and CDR2 FYNNEI.

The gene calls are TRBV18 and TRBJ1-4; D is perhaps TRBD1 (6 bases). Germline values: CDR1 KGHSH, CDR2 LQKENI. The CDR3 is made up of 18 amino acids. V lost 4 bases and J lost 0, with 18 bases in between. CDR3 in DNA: TGTGCCAGCTCACTCGGGTTTCCGGCAGGGGCAACTAATGAAAAACTGTTTTTT. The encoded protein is CASSLGFPAGATNEKLFF. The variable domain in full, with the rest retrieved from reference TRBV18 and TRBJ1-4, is NAGVMQNPRHLVRRRGQEARLRCSPMKGHSHVYWYRQLPEEGLKFMVYLQKENIIDESGMPKERFSAEFPKEGPSILRIQQVVRGDSAAYFCASSLGFPAGATNEKLFFGSGTQLSVL.

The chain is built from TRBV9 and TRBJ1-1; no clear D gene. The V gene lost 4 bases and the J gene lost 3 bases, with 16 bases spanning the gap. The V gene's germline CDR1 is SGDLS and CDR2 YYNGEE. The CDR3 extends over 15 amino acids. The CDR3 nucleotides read TGTGCCAGCAGCCTCAGCGGGCGGAAGGACACTGAAGCTTTCTTT. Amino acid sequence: CASSLSGRKDTEAFF.

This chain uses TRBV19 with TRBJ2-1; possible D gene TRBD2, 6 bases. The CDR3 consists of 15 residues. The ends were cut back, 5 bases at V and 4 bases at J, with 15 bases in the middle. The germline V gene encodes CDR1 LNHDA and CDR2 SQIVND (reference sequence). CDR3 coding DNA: TGTGCCAGTAGTTTCCCTAGCGAGCTATACAATGAGCAGTTCTTC. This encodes CASSFPSELYNEQFF.

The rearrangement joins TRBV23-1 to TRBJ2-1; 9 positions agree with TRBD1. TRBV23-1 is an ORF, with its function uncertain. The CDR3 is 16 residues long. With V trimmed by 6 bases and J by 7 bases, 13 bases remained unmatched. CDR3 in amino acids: CASSSGPGGQGNEQFF. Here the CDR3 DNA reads TGCGCCAGCAGCTCGGGGCCCGGGGGACAGGGAAATGAGCAGTTCTTC.

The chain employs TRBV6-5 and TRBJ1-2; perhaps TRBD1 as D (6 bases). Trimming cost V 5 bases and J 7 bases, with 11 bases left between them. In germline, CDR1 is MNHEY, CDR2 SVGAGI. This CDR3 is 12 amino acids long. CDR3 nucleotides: TGTGCCAGCAGTCAGGGGATGACTGGCTACACCTTC. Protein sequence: CASSQGMTGYTF.

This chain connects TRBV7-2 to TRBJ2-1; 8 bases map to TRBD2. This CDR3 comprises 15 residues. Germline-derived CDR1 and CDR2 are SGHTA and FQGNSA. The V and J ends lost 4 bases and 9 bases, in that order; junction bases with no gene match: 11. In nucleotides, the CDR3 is TGTGCCAGCAGCTCGCCCCCCGCGGGAGGACCTGAGCAGTTCTTC. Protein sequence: CASSSPPAGGPEQFF. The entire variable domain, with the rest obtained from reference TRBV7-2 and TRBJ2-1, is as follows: GAGVSQSPSNKVTEKGKDVELRCDPISGHTALYWYRQSLGQGLEFLIYFQGNSAPDKSGLPSDRFSAERTGGSVSTLTIQRTQQEDSAVYLCASSSPPAGGPEQFFGPGTRLTVL.

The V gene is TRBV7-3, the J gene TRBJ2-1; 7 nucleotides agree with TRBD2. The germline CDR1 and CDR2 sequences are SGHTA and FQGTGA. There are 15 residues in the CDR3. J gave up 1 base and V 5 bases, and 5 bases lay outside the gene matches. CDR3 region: CASSPRTSSYNEQFF. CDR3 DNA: TGTGCCAGCAGCCCAAGGACTAGTTCCTACAATGAGCAGTTCTTC.

CDR3 sequence reads: CASSSGRGRNTEAFF. The CDR3 DNA is TGTGCCAGCAGTAGCGGTCGGGGGAGGAACACTGAAGCTTTCTTT. The rearrangement joins TRBV6-4 to TRBJ1-1, with a weak D call TRBD1 (5 bases). CDR3 length: 15 amino acids. Germline V lookup: CDR1 MRHNA, CDR2 SNTAGT. V was shortened by 5 bases and J by 1 base, with 14 bases between the two germline ends.

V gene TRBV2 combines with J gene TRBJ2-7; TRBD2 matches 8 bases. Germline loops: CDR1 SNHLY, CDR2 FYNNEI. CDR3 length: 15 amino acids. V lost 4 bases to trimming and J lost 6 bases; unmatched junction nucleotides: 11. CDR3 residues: CASSVISGDGGEQYF. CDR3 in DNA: TGTGCCAGCAGTGTAATTAGCGGGGACGGGGGCGAGCAGTACTTC.

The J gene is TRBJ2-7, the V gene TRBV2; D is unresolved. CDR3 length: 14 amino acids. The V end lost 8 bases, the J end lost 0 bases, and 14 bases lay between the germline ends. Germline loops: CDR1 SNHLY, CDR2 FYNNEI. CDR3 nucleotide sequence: TGTGCCAGCTCTTTTGCGATCCTCTCCTACGAGCAGTACTTC. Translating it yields CASSFAILSYEQYF.

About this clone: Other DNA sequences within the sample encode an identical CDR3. CDR3 sequence: CASSEGQGVYNEQFF. CDR3 DNA: TGTGCCAGCAGTGAGGGACAGGGGGTATACAATGAGCAGTTCTTC. The rearrangement links TRBV6-1 to TRBJ2-1; TRBD1 agrees at 11 bases. The V segment lost 3 bases and the J segment 4 bases; nucleotides outside the gene matches: 2. Germline-derived CDR1 and CDR2 are MNHNS and SASEGT. This CDR3 region has 15 residues.

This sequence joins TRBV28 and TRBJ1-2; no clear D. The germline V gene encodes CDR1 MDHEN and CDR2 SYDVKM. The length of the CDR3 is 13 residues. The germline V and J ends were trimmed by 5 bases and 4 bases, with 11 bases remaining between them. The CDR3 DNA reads TGTGCCAGCAGTCCCCGGGAAACCTATGGCTACACCTTC. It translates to CASSPRETYGYTF.

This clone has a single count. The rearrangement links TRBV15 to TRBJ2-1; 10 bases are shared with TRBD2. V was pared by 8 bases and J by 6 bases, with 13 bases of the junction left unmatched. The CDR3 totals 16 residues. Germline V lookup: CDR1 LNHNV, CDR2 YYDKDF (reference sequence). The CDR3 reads CATQERRTSGRNEQFF. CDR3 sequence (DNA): TGTGCCACCCAAGAACGGAGGACTAGCGGTCGCAATGAGCAGTTCTTC.

The CDR3 nucleotides are TGTGCCAGCAGTTTATCAGGGGCGTCCTACGAGCAGTACTTC. Translated: CASSLSGASYEQYF. The chain uses TRBV28 and TRBJ2-7, with D possibly TRBD1 on 6 matching bases. The CDR3 runs to 14 residues. V lost 1 base and J 1 base, leaving 8 bases between the germline ends. CDR1 is MDHEN, CDR2 SYDVKM, per germline.

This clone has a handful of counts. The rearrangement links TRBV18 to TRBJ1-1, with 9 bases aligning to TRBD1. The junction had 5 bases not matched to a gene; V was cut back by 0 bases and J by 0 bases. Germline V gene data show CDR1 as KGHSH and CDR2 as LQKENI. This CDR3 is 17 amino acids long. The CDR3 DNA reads TGTGCCAGCTCACCACCGGGGACAGGGAACATGAACACTGAAGCTTTCTTT. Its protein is CASSPPGTGNMNTEAFF.